This T cell receptor (beta chain) was observed in a study of CD4 and CD8 cells across lung adenocarcinoma regions. The table lists this clonotype with a count of one. The junction departs from the called germline gene at one end, perhaps through a read error. MiXCR, run by TCRdb on the PCR reads, gives a single entry per CDR3 protein. The profile shows approximately 25,000 distinct CDR3 sequences, 50% to 55% of them singletons. Localized lung adenocarcinoma, a non-small cell lung cancer, affected the donors. From germline, CDR1 is SGHTA and CDR2 FQGNSA. The length of the CDR3 is 16 residues. The rearrangement uses TRBV7-2 and TRBJ2-3; 9 positions agree with TRBD2. This TCR was sampled from a male donor with lung adenocarcinoma. The CD4 and CD8 labels of this study may be unreliable. The specimen sequenced was CD8+ T cells from the center of a lung tumor. The CDR3 DNA sequence: TGTGCGAGCAGCTTAGCGGGGGCGGGGAGAGCAGACACGCAGTATTTT. Protein: CASSLAGAGRADTQYF.